This T cell receptor (beta chain) stems from a study of cytomegalovirus exposure and HLA in healthy donors. Study conclusions and caveats: Several of the most significant clusters appeared, in a later analysis, to be linked to common viral pathogens. Accounts indicate the classifier identified cytomegalovirus status with strong specificity and sensitivity. Presence/absence comparisons presumed near-even sequencing depth among donors. Equally common other TCR beta chains were less clonally expanded than HLA-associated ones, a later analysis found.

This PCR relied on a set of 60 Vbeta primers and 13 Jbeta primers. TCRdb's copy holds only in-frame clones and misses some; the assay was immunoSEQ multiplex PCR. Here the sample spans around 69,000 clones, about 70% being singletons. This clone was counted between two and nine times. Its target is unknown. CDR1 and CDR2 (germline): MNHEY, SVGAGI. Trimming stripped 2 bases from V and 4 bases from J, with 8 bases between. The CDR3 is 13 residues long. The source material was PBMCs. The V gene is TRBV6-5, the J gene TRBJ1-1, with D unresolved. This TCR came from a man aged 40-49 years in good health and CMV-seropositive. Here the CDR3 reads CASSYRLSTEAFF. The CDR3 DNA sequence: TGTGCCAGCAGTTACCGGTTGAGCACTGAAGCTTTCTTT.